One and the same sample provided the 16 T cell receptor beta chains below, sequenced in a study of T cell responses to AZD1222 COVID-19 vaccine. Some clones are missing from TCRdb's copy, which holds only in-frame ones; the method was immunoSEQ multiplex PCR. The sample records roughly 140,000 clones, more than 85% being singletons. Source: peripheral blood, taken 28 days after the second AZD1222 dose. These receptors originate from an adult who received the AZD1222 COVID-19 vaccine.

The chain recombines TRBV3-1 (or the pseudogene TRBV3-2) with TRBJ1-1; 8 bases line up with TRBD1. Germline CDR1 is LGHDT and CDR2 is YNNKEL (reference sequence). The trim removed 5 bases at V and 5 bases at J, leaving 10 bases unmatched. The CDR3 consists of 15 residues. For the CDR3, the DNA is TGTGCCAGCAGCACCCTAGACAGGGGAGGGACTGAAGCTTTCTTT. Translating gives CASSTLDRGGTEAFF.

The chain has TRBV4-2 and TRBJ1-2; D possibly corresponds to TRBD1 (5 bases). The CDR3 covers 15 residues. V was pared by 1 base and J by 4 bases, with 13 bases between. Germline-derived CDR1 and CDR2 are LGHNA and YNFKEQ. The CDR3 spells CASSQGEETVYGYTF. In nucleotides, the CDR3 is TGTGCCAGCAGCCAAGGAGAAGAGACAGTCTATGGCTACACCTTC.

A few counts support this clone. The V call is TRBV7-9, the J call TRBJ1-1, with D hard to call. CDR1 SEHNR and CDR2 FQNEAQ come from the germline V gene (reference sequence). The ends were cut back, 1 base at V and 5 bases at J, with 8 bases in the middle. The CDR3 loop spans 13 amino acids. The DNA for the CDR3 is TGTGCCAGCAGCTTAGGCGGAGAGACTGAAGCTTTCTTT. It codes for CASSLGGETEAFF.

The chain recombines TRBV4-1 with TRBJ2-7; 8 bases are a match to TRBD2. The CDR3 runs 14 residues. Germline V CDR1 and CDR2: MGHRA, YSYEKL. Unmatched junction bases numbered 4, after V lost 4 bases and J lost 2 bases. CDR3 sequence reads: CASSPGGRTYEQYF. CDR3 in DNA: TGCGCCAGCAGCCCCGGCGGGAGGACCTACGAGCAGTACTTC.

The J gene is TRBJ2-5, the V gene TRBV6-5, with 12 bases lining up with TRBD2. The germline CDR1 and CDR2 sequences are MNHEY and SVGAGI. This CDR3 contains 15 residues. Trimming cost V 5 bases and J 5 bases; bases outside gene matches: 6. In nucleotides, the CDR3 is TGTGCCAGCAGTAAGACTAGCGGGAGTTATGAGACCCAGTACTTC. Amino acid sequence: CASSKTSGSYETQYF.

The CDR3 DNA follows: TGTGCCAGTAAGCGGGCGGACAGGGGAGATACGCAGTATTTT. Amino acid sequence: CASKRADRGDTQYF. The rearrangement uses TRBV2 and TRBJ2-3, with 9 bases fitting TRBD1. From germline, CDR1 is SNHLY and CDR2 FYNNEI. There are 14 residues in the CDR3. Trimming cost V 9 bases and J 5 bases; bases outside gene matches: 9.

The rearrangement links TRBV2 to TRBJ1-2, with D unclear. Germline assignment: CDR1 SNHLY and CDR2 FYNNEI. This CDR3 has 12 amino acids. V was clipped by 2 bases and J by 1 base, with 2 bases between them. The CDR3 DNA is TGTGCCAGCAGTGAAAATAACTATGGCTACACCTTC. Translating it yields CASSENNYGYTF.

This rearrangement joins TRBV6-5 to TRBJ1-2, with D possibly being TRBD1 (6 bases). V lost 6 bases, J lost 8 bases, and 19 bases lay in between. The germline gives CDR1 MNHEY, CDR2 SVGAGI. The CDR3 extends over 14 amino acids. CDR3 sequence (DNA): TGTGCCAGCAGCTCCATAGGGAGGGGGGAAGGCTACACCTTC. Its protein is CASSSIGRGEGYTF.

The chain joins TRBV6-2 or TRBV6-3 to TRBJ1-6, with TRBD1 matching over 7 bases. The CDR3 spans 13 residues. After removal of 6 bases from V and 6 bases from J, the junction contained 2 bases not matched to a gene. Germline loops: CDR1 MNHEY, CDR2 SVGEGT. The CDR3 loop is CASSRQGNSPLHF. The CDR3 DNA is TGTGCCAGCAGCCGACAGGGTAATTCACCCCTCCACTTT.

In its sample, this clone was seen a few times. The chain carries TRBV18 and TRBJ2-3, with unresolved D. The CDR3 runs to 13 residues. The ends were cut back, 3 bases at V and 6 bases at J, with 10 bases in the middle. Per germline, CDR1 KGHSH and CDR2 LQKENI. CDR3 DNA sequence: TGTGCCAGCTCACCGTCCCAGTGGGATACGCAGTATTTT. Its protein is CASSPSQWDTQYF.

The chain uses TRBV5-4 and TRBJ2-2; D is ambiguous. Germline V lookup: CDR1 SGHNT, CDR2 YYREEE (reference sequence). V lost 1 base and J lost 4, with 5 bases in between. This CDR3 has 13 residues. The CDR3 DNA sequence: TGTGCCAGCAGCTTGTCGTTCACCGGGGAGCTGTTTTTT. Residues: CASSLSFTGELFF.

The V gene is TRBV27, the J gene TRBJ2-3, with D possibly being TRBD2 (6 bases). Trimming removed 1 base from V and 3 bases from J, with 11 bases in between. The CDR3 length is 15 residues. CDR1 is MNHEY and CDR2 is SMNVEV in the germline V gene (reference sequence). The CDR3 region is CASSLLGLLTDTQYF. In DNA form, the CDR3 reads TGTGCCAGCAGTTTATTGGGACTTTTAACAGATACGCAGTATTTT.

The chain recombines TRBV10-1 with TRBJ2-7; D assignment may be TRBD1 or TRBD2 (5 bases each). Looked up from germline, CDR1 is WNHNN and CDR2 is SYGVQD (reference sequence). The V and J ends lost 6 bases and 13 bases respectively, with 25 bases between them. This CDR3 comprises 14 residues. The CDR3 sequence is CASSSTRDSLGRYF. The CDR3 bases are TGCGCCAGCAGCAGTACAAGAGACAGCCTGGGGAGATACTTC.

The chain combines TRBV28 with TRBJ1-4, with 9 nucleotides matching TRBD1. Trimming cost V 6 bases and J 0 bases; bases outside gene matches: 17. Germline V gene sequence: CDR1 MDHEN, CDR2 SYDVKM. This CDR3 has 20 amino acids. In DNA, the CDR3 is TGTGCCAGCAGCTCACCTTGGGACAGGGTTACCCCCGCAACTAATGAAAAACTGTTTTTT. Amino acids: CASSSPWDRVTPATNEKLFF.

With respect to this clone: Other nucleotide sequences from this sample produce the same CDR3. The chain links TRBV24-1 to TRBJ1-3; D is undetermined. From germline, CDR1 is KGHDR and CDR2 SFDVKD. This CDR3 comprises 15 residues. V was trimmed by 2 bases and J by 1 base, leaving 8 bases between them. CDR3 nucleotide sequence: TGTGCCACCAGTGATTCACGGGGATCTGGAAACACCATATATTTT. Protein: CATSDSRGSGNTIYF.

The V gene is TRBV2, the J gene TRBJ1-2; D remains unclear. The V and J ends lost 3 bases and 3 bases respectively, with 8 bases between them. Per the germline V gene, CDR1 is SNHLY and CDR2 is FYNNEI. This CDR3 region has 13 residues. The CDR3 loop is CASSEGSDYGYTF. CDR3 nucleotides: TGTGCCAGCAGTGAGGGGTCTGACTATGGCTACACCTTC.